The TCR beta chain described here comes from a study of vaccination effects on CD4 cells after COVID-19. Scientists isolated CD4+ T cells after an approximately 10-day culture period ended. Previously uninfected by SARS-CoV-2, the vaccine recipients also showed negative nucleocapsid antibodies. It was on days 3 and 7 that half the medium was replaced with IL-2 medium. To note about this clone: Its antigen remains unidentified.

Assay used: immunoSEQ multiplex PCR; TCRdb lists only in-frame clones, some missing. Of about 48,000 clones in the sample, approximately 70% were seen once. In germline, CDR1 is SGHNT, CDR2 YYREEE (reference sequence). The CDR3 runs to 15 residues. With 0 bases clipped from V and 4 bases from J, the junction kept 3 bases outside the gene matches. Study-level points and caveats: Sampling in the study covered few convalescent patients and included no early post-infection timepoints.

Source: CD4+ T cells from PBMCs cultured without peptide, taken before COVID-19 vaccination. The clonotype was recovered from a human donor who received a COVID-19 vaccine. The chain joins TRBV5-4 to TRBJ2-5, with TRBD2 identical over 10 bases. The CDR3 coding sequence is TGTGCCAGCAGCTTGGGTCTAGCGGGAGTAGAGACCCAGTACTTC. It is translated as CASSLGLAGVETQYF.